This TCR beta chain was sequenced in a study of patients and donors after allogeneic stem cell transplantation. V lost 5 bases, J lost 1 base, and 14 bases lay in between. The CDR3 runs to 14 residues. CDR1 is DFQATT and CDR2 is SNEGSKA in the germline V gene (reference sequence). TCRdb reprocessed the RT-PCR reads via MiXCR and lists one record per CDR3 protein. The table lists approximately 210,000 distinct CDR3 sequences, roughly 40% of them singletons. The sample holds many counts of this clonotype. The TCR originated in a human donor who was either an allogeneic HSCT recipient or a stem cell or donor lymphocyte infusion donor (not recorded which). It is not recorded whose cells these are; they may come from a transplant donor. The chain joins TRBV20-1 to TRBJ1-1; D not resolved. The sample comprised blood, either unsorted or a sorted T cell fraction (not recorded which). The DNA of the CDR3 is TGCAGTGCTGATGCCTCGGCGGGGAACACTGAAGCTTTCTTT. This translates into CSADASAGNTEAFF.